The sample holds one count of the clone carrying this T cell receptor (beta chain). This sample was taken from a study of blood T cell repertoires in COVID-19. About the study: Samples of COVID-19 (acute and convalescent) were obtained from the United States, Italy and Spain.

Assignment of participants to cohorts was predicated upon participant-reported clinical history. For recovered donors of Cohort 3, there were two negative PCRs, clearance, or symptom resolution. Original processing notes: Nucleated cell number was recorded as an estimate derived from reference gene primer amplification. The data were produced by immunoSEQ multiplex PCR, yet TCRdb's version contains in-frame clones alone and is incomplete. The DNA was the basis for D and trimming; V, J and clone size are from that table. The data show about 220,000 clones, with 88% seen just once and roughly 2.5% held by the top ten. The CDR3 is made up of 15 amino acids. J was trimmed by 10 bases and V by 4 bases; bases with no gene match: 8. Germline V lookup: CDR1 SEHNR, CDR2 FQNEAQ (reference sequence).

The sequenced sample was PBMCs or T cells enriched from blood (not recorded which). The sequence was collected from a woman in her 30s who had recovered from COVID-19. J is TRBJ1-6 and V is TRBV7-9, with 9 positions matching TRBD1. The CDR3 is CASSSADRGYSPLHF. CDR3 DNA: TGTGCCAGCAGCTCGGCCGACAGGGGGTACTCACCCCTCCACTTT.